One and the same sample provided the 4 T cell receptor beta chains below, sequenced in a study of shared clonotypes between healthy human individuals. This table comes from immunoSEQ multiplex PCR, and its TCRdb copy is limited to in-frame clones, with some not included. The sample gives about 2 million clones, roughly 96% of which show up once; 0.1% to 0.15% is in the top ten. The specimen was naive CD4+ T cells sorted from blood. Specified subset: CD45RA+ positively selected. These receptors originate from a man aged 18 to 30 in good health.

The V gene is TRBV7-3, the J gene TRBJ1-1, with 9 bases matching TRBD1. Germline V CDR1 and CDR2: SGHTA, FQGTGA. The CDR3 contains 13 residues. The junction had 8 bases not matched to a gene; V was cut back by 5 bases and J by 10 bases. CDR3 DNA sequence: TGTGCCAGCAGCCCAGAACCGGGACAGGGAGCTTTCTTT. Its translation: CASSPEPGQGAFF.

The chain combines TRBV6-8 with TRBJ2-1; possible D gene TRBD2, 6 bases. There are 12 residues in the CDR3. Deletions cut 7 bases from V and 13 bases from J, with 17 bases between. Germline CDR1 is MNHGY and CDR2 is SAAAGT. The CDR3: CASTRSGVAQFF. The CDR3 region has the DNA TGTGCCAGCACCCGGTCGGGGGTAGCCCAGTTCTTC.

This chain joins TRBV9 and TRBJ1-2; D unresolved. Trimming pared 4 bases from V and 3 bases from J, leaving 13 bases between. In germline, CDR1 is SGDLS, CDR2 YYNGEE. The CDR3 contains 14 residues. CDR3 amino acids: CASSPSTDHYGYTF. DNA of the CDR3: TGTGCCAGCAGCCCCAGTACGGACCACTATGGCTACACCTTC.

This clone was found once. Other nucleotide sequences from this sample produce the same CDR3. The chain has TRBV5-1 and TRBJ2-7; TRBD2 aligns across 9 bases. Trimming took 4 bases from V and 0 from J; bases not matched to a gene: 5. CDR1 is SGHRS, CDR2 YFSETQ, per germline. The CDR3 length is 15 residues. Here the CDR3 reads CASSTTSGSSYEQYF. The CDR3 coding sequence is TGCGCCAGCAGCACGACTAGCGGAAGCTCCTACGAGCAGTACTTC.